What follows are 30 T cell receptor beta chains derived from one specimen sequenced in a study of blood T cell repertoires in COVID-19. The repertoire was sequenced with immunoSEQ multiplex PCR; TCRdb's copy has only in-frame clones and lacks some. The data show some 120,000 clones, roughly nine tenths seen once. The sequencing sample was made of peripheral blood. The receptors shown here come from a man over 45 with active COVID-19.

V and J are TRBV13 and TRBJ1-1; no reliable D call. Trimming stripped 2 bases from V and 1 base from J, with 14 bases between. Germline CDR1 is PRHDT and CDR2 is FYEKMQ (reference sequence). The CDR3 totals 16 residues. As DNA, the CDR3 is TGTGCCAGCAGCTTAAAAATGAGCGCAGAGAACACTGAAGCTTTCTTT. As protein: CASSLKMSAENTEAFF.

The CDR3 DNA reads TGTGCCTGGAGTGTACTAGCGGGAGTTCGCCGCGGGGAGCTGTTTTTT. Amino acid sequence: CAWSVLAGVRRGELFF. This chain links TRBV30 with TRBJ2-2, with 11 bases aligning to TRBD2. Germline-derived CDR1 and CDR2 are GTSNPN and SVGIG (reference sequence). V lost 0 bases to trimming and J lost 7 bases; unmatched junction nucleotides: 7. This CDR3 spans 16 amino acids.

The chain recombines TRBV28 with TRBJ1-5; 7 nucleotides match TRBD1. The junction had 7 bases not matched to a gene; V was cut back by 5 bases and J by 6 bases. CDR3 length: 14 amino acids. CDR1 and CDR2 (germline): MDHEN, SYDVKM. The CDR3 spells CASSKGGASQPQHF. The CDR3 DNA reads TGTGCCAGCAGTAAAGGGGGCGCAAGTCAGCCCCAGCATTTT.

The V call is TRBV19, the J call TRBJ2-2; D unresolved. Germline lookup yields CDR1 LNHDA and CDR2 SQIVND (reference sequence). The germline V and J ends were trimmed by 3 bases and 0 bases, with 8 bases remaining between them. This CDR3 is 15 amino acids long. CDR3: CASSIWRPNTGELFF. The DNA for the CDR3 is TGTGCCAGTAGTATCTGGCGGCCGAACACCGGGGAGCTGTTTTTT.

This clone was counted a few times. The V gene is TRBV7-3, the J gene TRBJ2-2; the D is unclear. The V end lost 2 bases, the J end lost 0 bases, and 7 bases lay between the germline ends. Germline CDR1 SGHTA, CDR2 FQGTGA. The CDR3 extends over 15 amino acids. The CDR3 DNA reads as TGTGCCAGCAGCTTAGGCCATTCGAACACCGGGGAGCTGTTTTTT. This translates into CASSLGHSNTGELFF.

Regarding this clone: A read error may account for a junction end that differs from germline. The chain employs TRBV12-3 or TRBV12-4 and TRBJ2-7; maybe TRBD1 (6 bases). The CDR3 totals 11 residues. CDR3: CASSSWTAPNF. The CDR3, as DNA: TGTGCCAGCAGTTCGTGGACAGCTCCCAACTTC.

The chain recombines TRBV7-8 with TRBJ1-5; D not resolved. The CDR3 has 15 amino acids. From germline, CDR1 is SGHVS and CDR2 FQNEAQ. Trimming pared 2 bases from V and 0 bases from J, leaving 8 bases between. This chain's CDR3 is CASSLLADSNQPQHF. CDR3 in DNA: TGTGCCAGCAGCTTACTAGCAGATAGCAATCAGCCCCAGCATTTT.

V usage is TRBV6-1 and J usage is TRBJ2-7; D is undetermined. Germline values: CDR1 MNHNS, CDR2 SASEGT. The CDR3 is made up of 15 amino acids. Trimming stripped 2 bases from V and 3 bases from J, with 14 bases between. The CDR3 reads CASSEILLGVYEQYV. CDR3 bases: TGTGCCAGCAGTGAAATACTACTTGGAGTCTACGAGCAGTACGTC.

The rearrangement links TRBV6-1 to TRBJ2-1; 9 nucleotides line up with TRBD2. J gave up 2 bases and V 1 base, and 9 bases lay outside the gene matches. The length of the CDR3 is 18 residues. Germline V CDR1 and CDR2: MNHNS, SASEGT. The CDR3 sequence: CASSEGLAAYRPYNEQFF. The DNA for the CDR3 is TGTGCCAGCAGTGAAGGACTAGCGGCGTATCGCCCCTACAATGAGCAGTTCTTC.

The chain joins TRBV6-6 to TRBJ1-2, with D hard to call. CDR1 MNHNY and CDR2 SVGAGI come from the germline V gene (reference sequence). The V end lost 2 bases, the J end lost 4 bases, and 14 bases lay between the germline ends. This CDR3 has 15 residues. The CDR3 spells CASSYVPGGLYGYTF. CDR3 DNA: TGTGCCAGCAGTTACGTACCAGGCGGACTCTATGGCTACACCTTC.

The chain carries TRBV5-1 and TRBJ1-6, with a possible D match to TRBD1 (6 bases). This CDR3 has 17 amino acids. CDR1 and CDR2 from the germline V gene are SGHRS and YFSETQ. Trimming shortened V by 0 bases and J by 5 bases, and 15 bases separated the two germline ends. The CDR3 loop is CASSLDANRANNSPLHF. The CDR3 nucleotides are TGCGCCAGCAGCTTGGACGCCAACAGGGCGAATAATTCACCCCTCCACTTT.

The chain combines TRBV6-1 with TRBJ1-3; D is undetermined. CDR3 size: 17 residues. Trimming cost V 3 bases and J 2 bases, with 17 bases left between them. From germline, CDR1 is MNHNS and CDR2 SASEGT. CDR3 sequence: CASSEVGLDPTGNTIYF. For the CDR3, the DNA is TGTGCCAGCAGTGAGGTCGGCCTAGATCCAACTGGAAACACCATATATTTT.

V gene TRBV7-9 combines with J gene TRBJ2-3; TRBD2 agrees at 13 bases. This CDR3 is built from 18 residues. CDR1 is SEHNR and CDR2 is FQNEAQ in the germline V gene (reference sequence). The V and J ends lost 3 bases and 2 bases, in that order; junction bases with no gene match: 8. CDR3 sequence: CASSFGLAGAQFTDTQYF. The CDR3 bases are TGTGCCAGCAGCTTCGGACTAGCGGGGGCCCAGTTCACAGATACGCAGTATTTT.

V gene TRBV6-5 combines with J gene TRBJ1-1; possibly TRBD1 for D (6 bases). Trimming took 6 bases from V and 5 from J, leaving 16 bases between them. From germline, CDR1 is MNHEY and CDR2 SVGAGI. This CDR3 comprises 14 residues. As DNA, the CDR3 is TGTGCCAGCAGAGGACAGACTTCATTTACTGAAGCTTTCTTT. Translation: CASRGQTSFTEAFF.

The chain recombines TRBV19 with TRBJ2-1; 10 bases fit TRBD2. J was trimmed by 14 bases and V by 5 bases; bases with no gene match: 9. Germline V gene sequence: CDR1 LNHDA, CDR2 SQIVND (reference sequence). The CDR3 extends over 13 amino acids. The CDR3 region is CASSLKREGKKFF. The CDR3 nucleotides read TGTGCCAGTAGTCTAAAGCGGGAGGGGAAGAAGTTCTTC.

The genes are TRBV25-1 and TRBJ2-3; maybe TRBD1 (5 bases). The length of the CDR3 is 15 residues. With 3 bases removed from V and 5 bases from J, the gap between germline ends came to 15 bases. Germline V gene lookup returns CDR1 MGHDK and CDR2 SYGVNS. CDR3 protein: CASSDVQGWGDTQYF. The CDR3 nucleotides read TGTGCCAGCAGTGATGTTCAGGGTTGGGGAGATACGCAGTATTTT.

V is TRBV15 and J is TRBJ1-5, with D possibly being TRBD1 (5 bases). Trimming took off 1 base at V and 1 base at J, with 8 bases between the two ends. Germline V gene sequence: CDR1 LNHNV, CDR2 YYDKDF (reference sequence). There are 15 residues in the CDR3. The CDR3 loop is CATSRGGGSNQPQHF. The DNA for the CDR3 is TGTGCCACCAGCAGAGGGGGGGGAAGCAATCAGCCCCAGCATTTT.

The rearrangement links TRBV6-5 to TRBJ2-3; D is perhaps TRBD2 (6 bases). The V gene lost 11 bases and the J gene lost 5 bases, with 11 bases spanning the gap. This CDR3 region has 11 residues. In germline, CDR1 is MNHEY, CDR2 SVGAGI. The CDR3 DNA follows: TGTGCCTCGGCGGGGCTAGATACGCAGTATTTT. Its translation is CASAGLDTQYF.

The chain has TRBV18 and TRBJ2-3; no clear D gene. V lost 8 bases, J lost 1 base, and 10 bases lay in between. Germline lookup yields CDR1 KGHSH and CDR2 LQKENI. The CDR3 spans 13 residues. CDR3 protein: CASLRSRTDTQYF. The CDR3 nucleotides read TGTGCCAGCCTACGTTCCCGCACAGATACGCAGTATTTT.

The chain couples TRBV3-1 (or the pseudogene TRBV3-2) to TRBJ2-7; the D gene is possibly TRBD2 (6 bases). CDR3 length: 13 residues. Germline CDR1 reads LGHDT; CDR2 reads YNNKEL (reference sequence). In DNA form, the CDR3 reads TGTGCCAGCAGCCGTGACGGGACTTCTACCGTGGACGTC. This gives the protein CASSRDGTSTVDV.

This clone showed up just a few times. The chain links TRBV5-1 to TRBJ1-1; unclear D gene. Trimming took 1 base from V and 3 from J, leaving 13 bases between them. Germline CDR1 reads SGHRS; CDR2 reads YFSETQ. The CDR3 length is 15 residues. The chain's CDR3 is CASSLTVGQDTEAFF. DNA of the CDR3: TGCGCCAGCAGCTTGACAGTTGGTCAGGACACTGAAGCTTTCTTT.

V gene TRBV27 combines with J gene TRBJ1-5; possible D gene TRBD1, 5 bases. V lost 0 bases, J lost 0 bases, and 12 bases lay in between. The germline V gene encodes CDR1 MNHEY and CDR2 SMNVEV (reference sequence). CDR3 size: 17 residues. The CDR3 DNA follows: TGTGCCAGCAGTTTATCAGGGAGGGGAGTTAGCAATCAGCCCCAGCATTTT. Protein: CASSLSGRGVSNQPQHF.

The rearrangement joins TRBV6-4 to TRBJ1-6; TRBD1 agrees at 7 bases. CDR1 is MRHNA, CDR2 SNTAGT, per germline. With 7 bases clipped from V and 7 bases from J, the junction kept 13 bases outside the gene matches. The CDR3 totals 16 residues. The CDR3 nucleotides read TGTGCCAGCACTAAAGGGACAGTCAGTTACAATTCACCCCTCCACTTT. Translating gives CASTKGTVSYNSPLHF.

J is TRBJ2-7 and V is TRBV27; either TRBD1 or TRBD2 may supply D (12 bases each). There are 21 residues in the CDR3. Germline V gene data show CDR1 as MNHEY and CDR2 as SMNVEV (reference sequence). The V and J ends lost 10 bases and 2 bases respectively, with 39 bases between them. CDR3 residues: CATEYPGQGADRTSGTYEQYV. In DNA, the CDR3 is TGTGCCACCGAATACCCGGGACAGGGGGCAGATAGGACTAGCGGGACCTACGAGCAGTACGTC.

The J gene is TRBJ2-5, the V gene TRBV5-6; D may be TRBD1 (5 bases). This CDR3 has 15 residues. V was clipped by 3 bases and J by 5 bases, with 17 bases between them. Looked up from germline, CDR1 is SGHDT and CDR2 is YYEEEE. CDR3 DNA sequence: TGTGCCAGCAGCTCGCGACAGTTGGGTGGGGAGACCCAGTACTTC. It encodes CASSSRQLGGETQYF.

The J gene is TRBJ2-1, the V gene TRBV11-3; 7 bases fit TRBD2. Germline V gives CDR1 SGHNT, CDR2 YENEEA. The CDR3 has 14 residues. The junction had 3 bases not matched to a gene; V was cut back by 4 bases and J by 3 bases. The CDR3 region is CASSSGTNYNEQFF. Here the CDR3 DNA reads TGTGCCAGCAGCTCCGGGACTAACTACAATGAGCAGTTCTTC.

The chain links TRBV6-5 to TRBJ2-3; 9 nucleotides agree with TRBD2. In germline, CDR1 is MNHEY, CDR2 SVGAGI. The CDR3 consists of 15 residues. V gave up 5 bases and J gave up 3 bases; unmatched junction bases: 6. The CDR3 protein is CASSSQAGGTDTQYF. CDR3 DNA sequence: TGTGCCAGCAGTAGCCAAGCGGGAGGTACAGATACGCAGTATTTT.

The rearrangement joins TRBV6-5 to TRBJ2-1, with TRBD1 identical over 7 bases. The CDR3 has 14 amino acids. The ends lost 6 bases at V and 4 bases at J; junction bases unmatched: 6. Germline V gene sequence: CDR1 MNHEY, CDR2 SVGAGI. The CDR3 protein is CASRSQGSYNEQFF. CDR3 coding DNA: TGTGCCAGCAGGTCACAGGGGTCATACAATGAGCAGTTCTTC.

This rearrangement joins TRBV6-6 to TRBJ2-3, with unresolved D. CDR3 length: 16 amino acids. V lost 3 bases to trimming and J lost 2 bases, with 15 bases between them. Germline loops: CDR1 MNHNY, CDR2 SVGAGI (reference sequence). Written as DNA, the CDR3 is TGTGCCAGCAGTTATCAACCCTATGGGCACACAGATACGCAGTATTTT. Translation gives CASSYQPYGHTDTQYF.

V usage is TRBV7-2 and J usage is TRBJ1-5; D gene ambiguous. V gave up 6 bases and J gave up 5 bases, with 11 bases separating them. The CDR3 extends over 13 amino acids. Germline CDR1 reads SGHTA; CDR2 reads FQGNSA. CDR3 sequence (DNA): TGTGCCAGCAGTCCCACGGTGGATCAGCCCCAGCATTTT. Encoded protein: CASSPTVDQPQHF.